The subject of this entry is one T cell receptor beta chain. Healthy and HIV-negative, the adult donors had no recent acute infections or vaccinations. This sample is drawn from a study of shared clonotypes between healthy human individuals. Overall study: Donors, aged 18 to 49, were a couple of women and a few men.

Sequencing was performed on unsorted PBMC DNA using ten immunoSEQ deep assay plates. The repertoire was sequenced with immunoSEQ multiplex PCR; TCRdb's copy has only in-frame clones and lacks some. Altogether about 470,000 clones are present, around 75% being singletons, with the ten largest covering approximately 13%. The CDR3 runs 16 residues. Germline V gene lookup returns CDR1 MDHEN and CDR2 SYDVKM. Trimming took 7 bases from V and 10 from J; bases not matched to a gene: 17. V gene TRBV28 combines with J gene TRBJ1-4; 8 nucleotides match TRBD1. The sequence derives from a woman aged 40 to 50 in good health. Some clones in this sample may be carry-over from other donors' samples. Material: PBMCs. CDR3 DNA sequence: TGTGCCAGCACCTCCCTCCGGGACAGGTTGCTTTTAAAACTGTTTTTT. This gives the protein CASTSLRDRLLLKLFF.